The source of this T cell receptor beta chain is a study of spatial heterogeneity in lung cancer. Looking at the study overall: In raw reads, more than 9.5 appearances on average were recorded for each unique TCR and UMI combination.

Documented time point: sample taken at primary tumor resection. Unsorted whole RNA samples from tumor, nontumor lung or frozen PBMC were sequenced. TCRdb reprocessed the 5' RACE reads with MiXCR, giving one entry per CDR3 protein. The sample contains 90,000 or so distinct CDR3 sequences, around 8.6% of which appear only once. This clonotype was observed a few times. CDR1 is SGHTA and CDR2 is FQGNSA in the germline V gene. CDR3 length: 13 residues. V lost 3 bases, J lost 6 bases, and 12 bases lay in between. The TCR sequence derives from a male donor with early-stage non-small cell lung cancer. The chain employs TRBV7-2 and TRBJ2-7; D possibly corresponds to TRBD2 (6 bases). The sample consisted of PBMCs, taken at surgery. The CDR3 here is CASSLHRGLEQYF. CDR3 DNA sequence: TGTGCCAGCAGCTTGCACCGGGGACTCGAGCAGTACTTC.